Following are 25 T cell receptor beta chains from one sample sequenced in a study of somatic mutations in cytotoxic T cells in rheumatoid arthritis. Clones were sequenced by immunoSEQ multiplex PCR, and TCRdb holds only the in-frame ones, with some missing. The sample has 14,000 or so clones, more than 70% seen once; the top ten hold 13% to 15%. Material for sequencing was CD8+ T cells sorted from blood. Receptor source: an adult with rheumatoid arthritis.

The genes are TRBV5-1 and TRBJ2-1; 7 bases agree with TRBD2. CDR3 size: 18 residues. In germline, CDR1 is SGHRS, CDR2 YFSETQ. V shed 0 bases, J shed 2 bases, and the junction held 11 bases outside the gene matches. In DNA, the CDR3 is TGCGCCAGCAGCTTGGGTATGAGCGCGGGAGTGGCCTACAATGAGCAGTTCTTC. Translating gives CASSLGMSAGVAYNEQFF.

This clone was seen once. The rearrangement joins TRBV11-1 to TRBJ2-5; TRBD1 aligns across 11 bases. CDR3 length equals 16 residues. V gave up 5 bases and J gave up 3 bases; unmatched junction bases: 8. Germline V gene sequence: CDR1 SGHAT, CDR2 FQDESV (reference sequence). The DNA for the CDR3 is TGTGCCAGCAGCCCGAGGACAGGGGGCCTCGAAGAGACCCAGTACTTC. This sequence encodes CASSPRTGGLEETQYF. The full variable domain, rest sourced from reference TRBV11-1 and TRBJ2-5, is EAEVAQSPRYKITEKSQAVAFWCDPISGHATLYWYRQILGQGPELLVQFQDESVVDDSQLPKDRFSAERLKGVDSTLKIQPAELGDSAMYLCASSPRTGGLEETQYFGPGTRLLVL.

The chain's CDR3 is CASSRWPVSRETQYF. DNA of the CDR3: TGCGCCAGCAGCCGTTGGCCTGTCAGTCGAGAGACCCAGTACTTC. V and J are TRBV4-1 and TRBJ2-5; no clear D. The V end was cut by 4 bases, the J end by 4 bases, with 16 bases between. This CDR3 has 15 residues. Germline V gene lookup returns CDR1 MGHRA and CDR2 YSYEKL.

The chain employs TRBV7-6 and TRBJ2-3; 7 bases align to TRBD2. The CDR3 spans 18 residues. Germline V gives CDR1 SGHVS, CDR2 FNYEAQ. V dropped 1 base and J dropped 2; count of bases not matched to a gene: 12. Here the CDR3 reads CASSLVVNAAGATDTQYF. The CDR3, as DNA: TGTGCCAGCAGCTTAGTAGTAAACGCGGCGGGAGCCACAGATACGCAGTATTTT.

CDR3 sequence: CASSSDSYEQYF. The CDR3 bases are TGTGCCAGCAGTTCGGACAGCTACGAGCAGTACTTC. This chain uses TRBV6-6 with TRBJ2-7; the D gene is possibly TRBD1 (6 bases). Germline V gene sequence: CDR1 MNHNY, CDR2 SVGAGI (reference sequence). This CDR3 is built from 12 residues. Trimming took off 4 bases at V and 3 bases at J, with 7 bases between the two ends.

V gene TRBV11-1 combines with J gene TRBJ2-5; 7 bases map to TRBD2. After removal of 4 bases from V and 4 bases from J, the junction contained 6 bases not matched to a gene. The CDR3 extends over 14 amino acids. CDR1 is SGHAT and CDR2 is FQDESV in the germline V gene (reference sequence). The CDR3 loop reads CASSSRGGLETQYF. CDR3 sequence (DNA): TGTGCCAGCAGCTCAAGGGGAGGGTTAGAGACCCAGTACTTC.

The rearrangement uses TRBV29-1 and TRBJ2-1; D is undetermined. V was trimmed by 7 bases and J by 4 bases, leaving 11 bases between them. Germline V gives CDR1 SQVTM, CDR2 ANQGSEA. The CDR3 has 12 amino acids. The CDR3, as DNA: TGCAGCGCTACCGACCCGTACAATGAGCAGTTCTTC. The encoded protein is CSATDPYNEQFF.

This clone is termed medium-sized (0.01 to 0.1%). The chain has TRBV4-2 and TRBJ2-4, with a possible D match to TRBD2 (6 bases). The V end lost 0 bases, the J end lost 2 bases, and 14 bases lay between the germline ends. Germline V lookup: CDR1 LGHNA, CDR2 YNFKEQ. The CDR3 totals 17 residues. CDR3 coding DNA: TGTGCCAGCAGCCAAGATTTGGGGGAGGAATCCAAAAACATTCAGTACTTC. Protein product: CASSQDLGEESKNIQYF.

The chain combines TRBV5-1 with TRBJ2-5; D not certain. The CDR3 contains 12 residues. The V end lost 4 bases, the J end lost 5 bases, and 9 bases lay between the germline ends. Per germline, CDR1 SGHRS and CDR2 YFSETQ. In nucleotides, the CDR3 is TGCGCCAGCAGCCCCCTGAGGGAGACCCAGTACTTC. Encoded protein: CASSPLRETQYF. Full variable domain (missing parts from reference TRBV5-1 and TRBJ2-5): KAGVTQTPRYLIKTRGQQVTLSCSPISGHRSVSWYQQTPGQGLQFLFEYFSETQRNKGNFPGRFSGRQFSNSRSEMNVSTLELGDSALYLCASSPLRETQYFGPGTRLLVL.

The genes are TRBV1 and TRBJ2-7; TRBD2, the D gene given by the table, was not confirmed from the DNA. TRBV1 is listed as a pseudogene. The CDR3 has 15 amino acids. CDR3 region: CTSIAKPSGEYEQYF. The CDR3 nucleotides are TGCACCAGCATAGCCAAGCCTAGCGGAGAGTACGAGCAGTACTTC.

The chain is built from TRBV6-5 and TRBJ2-5, with unresolved D. The CDR3 runs 13 residues. The germline V and J ends were trimmed by 3 bases and 5 bases, with 10 bases remaining between them. Germline V gene sequence: CDR1 MNHEY, CDR2 SVGAGI. CDR3 in DNA: TGTGCCAGCAGTTATTACCGCGGCGAGACCCAGTACTTC. Translated: CASSYYRGETQYF.

The chain joins TRBV5-6 to TRBJ2-3; D unclear. Trimming removed 3 bases at V and 4 bases at J, with 6 bases between. The CDR3 runs to 12 residues. Germline CDR1 is SGHDT and CDR2 is YYEEEE. The chain's CDR3 is CASSSYSDTQYF. CDR3 nucleotide sequence: TGTGCCAGCAGCTCTTATTCAGATACGCAGTATTTT.

The chain joins TRBV7-9 to TRBJ1-2; TRBD1 agrees at 8 bases. CDR3 length: 13 amino acids. Germline V gene data show CDR1 as SEHNR and CDR2 as FQNEAQ (reference sequence). V lost 5 bases, J lost 8 bases, and 7 bases stayed unmatched. Written as DNA, the CDR3 is TGTGCCAGCAGCATCGGACAGGGCGAGGGCTACACCTTC. Translating it yields CASSIGQGEGYTF.

The chain carries TRBV5-4 and TRBJ2-3, with D hard to call. The CDR3 is 13 amino acids. V was pared by 2 bases and J by 0 bases, with 4 bases between. From germline, CDR1 is SGHNT and CDR2 YYREEE (reference sequence). DNA for the CDR3: TGTGCCAGCAGCTTTCTGAGCACAGATACGCAGTATTTT. This codes for CASSFLSTDTQYF.

Of note for this clone: Germline and junction disagree at one end, which may indicate a read error. The chain uses TRBV5-5 and TRBJ2-5; 9 bases align to TRBD1. CDR3 length: 16 amino acids. The V gene's germline CDR1 is SGHKS and CDR2 YYEKEE (reference sequence). The CDR3 bases are TGTGCCAGCACCTTGCCCACAGGGGGCGTAGGGGAGACCCAGTACTTC. This codes for CASTLPTGGVGETQYF.

The chain uses TRBV15 and TRBJ2-3, with 7 bases fitting TRBD2. Germline values: CDR1 LNHNV, CDR2 YYDKDF (reference sequence). The CDR3 extends over 16 amino acids. Trimming cost V 0 bases and J 3 bases; bases outside gene matches: 6. The DNA of the CDR3 is TGTGCCACCAGCAGAGAGGGGGGGAGGAGGACAGATACGCAGTATTTT. Residues: CATSREGGRRTDTQYF.

The chain uses TRBV28 and TRBJ2-2, with a weak D call TRBD2 (5 bases). In germline, CDR1 is MDHEN, CDR2 SYDVKM. CDR3 length: 14 residues. V shed 1 base and J shed 5 bases, with 8 bases lying between them. The CDR3 DNA is TGTGCCAGCAGTTTATCCGGGGATACCGGGGAGCTGTTTTTT. Its translation: CASSLSGDTGELFF.

V gene TRBV6-5 combines with J gene TRBJ2-7; D might be TRBD2 (7 bases). Trimming took 2 bases from V and 6 from J, leaving 11 bases between them. Looked up from germline, CDR1 is MNHEY and CDR2 is SVGAGI. This CDR3 is 13 amino acids long. In nucleotides, the CDR3 is TGTGCCAGCAGTTACAAGGGGGGGCTCGAGCAGTACTTC. It yields the protein CASSYKGGLEQYF.

The rearrangement joins TRBV4-1 to TRBJ2-7; a possible D gene is TRBD2 (5 bases). This CDR3 is 17 amino acids long. V lost 2 bases to trimming and J lost 3 bases, with 20 bases between them. Germline loops: CDR1 MGHRA, CDR2 YSYEKL. In nucleotides, the CDR3 is TGCGCCAGCAGCCAAAGGTCGAGGGCTGACGGATTCTACGAGCAGTACTTC. Protein: CASSQRSRADGFYEQYF.

This chain joins TRBV18 and TRBJ2-3; D is ambiguous. Trimming removed 3 bases at V and 2 bases at J, with 12 bases between. From germline, CDR1 is KGHSH and CDR2 LQKENI. This CDR3 has 15 residues. CDR3 loop: CASSPDRRATDTQYF. Here the CDR3 DNA reads TGTGCCAGCTCACCTGACCGCCGGGCCACAGATACGCAGTATTTT.

V and J are TRBV30 and TRBJ1-2; maybe TRBD1 (6 bases). Germline V gives CDR1 GTSNPN, CDR2 SVGIG (reference sequence). Trimming removed 1 base from V and 8 bases from J, with 23 bases in between. The CDR3 is 16 amino acids. The CDR3 DNA reads as TGTGCCTGGAGTGCACCCCATCAAGGGCAGGGGTTAGGCTACACCTTC. Residues: CAWSAPHQGQGLGYTF.

This rearrangement joins TRBV2 to TRBJ2-7; maybe TRBD1 (6 bases). The V end lost 7 bases, the J end lost 4 bases, and 14 bases lay between the germline ends. The CDR3 loop spans 13 amino acids. CDR1 is SNHLY and CDR2 is FYNNEI in the germline V gene. For the CDR3, the DNA is TGTGCCAGCATTCCGACAGGCTTTTACGAGCAGTACTTC. As protein: CASIPTGFYEQYF. The whole variable domain, filled in from reference TRBV2 and TRBJ2-7, reads EPEVTQTPSHQVTQMGQEVILRCVPISNHLYFYWYRQILGQKVEFLVSFYNNEISEKSEIFDDQFSVERPDGSNFTLKIRSTKLEDSAMYFCASIPTGFYEQYFGPGTRLTVT.

This clone has a handful of counts. The V and J genes are TRBV27 and TRBJ2-7, with D possibly matching TRBD1 (7 bases). The germline gives CDR1 MNHEY, CDR2 SMNVEV (reference sequence). This CDR3 is 12 amino acids long. DNA for the CDR3: TGTGTTACCGGAGGGACAGCCTACGAGCAGTACTTC. Its translation is CVTGGTAYEQYF.

This clone was found once. CDR3 amino acids: CASSAFVGRAEEQYF. The CDR3 DNA follows: TGTGCCAGCAGTGCCTTCGTCGGGAGGGCGGAGGAGCAGTACTTC. The chain recombines TRBV6-5 with TRBJ2-7; TRBD2 aligns across 8 bases. This CDR3 is built from 15 residues. Germline V CDR1 and CDR2: MNHEY, SVGAGI. V shed 5 bases, J shed 7 bases, and the junction held 13 bases outside the gene matches.

The CDR3 bases are TGCGCCAGCAGCCAAGACATGGCCTACGAGCAGTACTTC. Protein sequence: CASSQDMAYEQYF. This chain uses TRBV4-1 with TRBJ2-7; D call uncertain. Germline V gene sequence: CDR1 MGHRA, CDR2 YSYEKL. Trimming took off 0 bases at V and 2 bases at J, with 5 bases between the two ends. The CDR3 runs to 13 residues.